Sequencing of this T cell receptor beta chain was carried out in a study of PD-1 blockade in classical Hodgkin lymphoma. Looking at the study overall: Administration of nivolumab to patients was at 3 mg/kg intravenously every 2 weeks. Study results and limitations: Newly diagnosed and completely responding patients shared comparable baseline diversity. Reports described newly diagnosed patients as having lower baseline TCR diversity than healthy donors.

CDR1 SGHAT and CDR2 FQNNGV come from the germline V gene. Trimming took 4 bases from V and 5 from J; bases not matched to a gene: 7. CDR3 length: 15 residues. In every patient, relapse followed autologous stem cell transplantation, while exposure to brentuximab vedotin differed. The patients, who had relapsed/refractory classical Hodgkin lymphoma, achieved best responses of complete response, partial response or progressive disease. The table came from immunoSEQ multiplex PCR; TCRdb's copy has only in-frame clones and leaves some out. The sample includes 4,000 to 4,500 clones, around 80% seen only once; the top ten take roughly 38%. To note about this clone: As yet, its antigen is unknown.

The sequencing used peripheral blood mononuclear cells (PBMCs), collected at baseline. This TCR derives from a human donor with classical Hodgkin lymphoma. The genes are TRBV11-2 and TRBJ2-1, with 8 positions matching TRBD2. As DNA, the CDR3 is TGTGCCAGCAGCTCCACTAGCGGTTTTAACAATGAGCAGTTCTTC. Protein: CASSSTSGFNNEQFF.